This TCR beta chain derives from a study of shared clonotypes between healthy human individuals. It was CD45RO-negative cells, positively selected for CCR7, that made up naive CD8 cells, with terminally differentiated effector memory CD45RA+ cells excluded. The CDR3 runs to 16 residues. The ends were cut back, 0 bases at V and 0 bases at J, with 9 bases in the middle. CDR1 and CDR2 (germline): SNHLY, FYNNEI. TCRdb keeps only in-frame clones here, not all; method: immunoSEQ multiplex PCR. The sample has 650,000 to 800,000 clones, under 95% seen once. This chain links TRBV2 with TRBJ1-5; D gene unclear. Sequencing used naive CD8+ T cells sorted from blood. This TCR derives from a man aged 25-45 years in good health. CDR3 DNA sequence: TGTGCCAGCAGTGAAGCAGGCACGTATAGCAATCAGCCCCAGCATTTT. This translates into CASSEAGTYSNQPQHF.